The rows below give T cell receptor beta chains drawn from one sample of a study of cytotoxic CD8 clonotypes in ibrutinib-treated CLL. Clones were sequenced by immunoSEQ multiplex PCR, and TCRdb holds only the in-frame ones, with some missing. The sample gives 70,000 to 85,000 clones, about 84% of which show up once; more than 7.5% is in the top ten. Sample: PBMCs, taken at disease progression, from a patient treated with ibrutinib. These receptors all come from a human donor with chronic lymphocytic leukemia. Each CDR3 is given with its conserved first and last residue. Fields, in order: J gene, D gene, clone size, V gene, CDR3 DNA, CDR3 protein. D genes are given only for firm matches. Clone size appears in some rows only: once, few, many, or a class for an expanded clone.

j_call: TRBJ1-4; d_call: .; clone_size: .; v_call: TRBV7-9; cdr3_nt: TGTGCCAGCAGCTTAAGCCCCGGGGAAAAACTGTTTTTT; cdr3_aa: CASSLSPGEKLFF
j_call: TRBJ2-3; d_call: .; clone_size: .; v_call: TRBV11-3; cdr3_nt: TGTGCCAGCAGCCTCTCCCGAAGCGCCACAGATACGCAGTATTTT; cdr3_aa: CASSLSRSATDTQYF
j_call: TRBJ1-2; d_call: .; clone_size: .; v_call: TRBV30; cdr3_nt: TGTGCCTGGGACCTACGGGGAGGTAGGGGCTACACCTTC; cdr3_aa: CAWDLRGGRGYTF
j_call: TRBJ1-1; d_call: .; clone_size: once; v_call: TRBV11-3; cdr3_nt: TGTGCCAGCAGCTTAGAACGAGGCACTGAAGCTTTCTTT; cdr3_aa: CASSLERGTEAFF
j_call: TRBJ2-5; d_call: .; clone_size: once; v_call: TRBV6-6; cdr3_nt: TGTGCCAGCAGTTTCCTGCTGGACCTAGCCCAAGAGACCCAGTACTTC; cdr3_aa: CASSFLLDLAQETQYF
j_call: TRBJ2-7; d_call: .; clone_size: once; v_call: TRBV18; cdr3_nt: TGTGCCAGCGCCGCTGAATTAGAGCAGTACTTC; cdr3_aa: CASAAELEQYF
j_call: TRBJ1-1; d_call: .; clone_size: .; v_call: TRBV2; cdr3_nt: TGTGCCAGCAGTGACAGAGTAGTGACGGGGGTGGCTTTCTTT; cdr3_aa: CASSDRVVTGVAFF
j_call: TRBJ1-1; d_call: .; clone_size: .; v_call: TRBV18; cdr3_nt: TGTGCCAGCTCGCACCCCTTCAAGGGCACTGAAGCTTTCTTT; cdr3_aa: CASSHPFKGTEAFF
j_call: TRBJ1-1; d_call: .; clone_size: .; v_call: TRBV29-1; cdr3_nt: TGCAGCGGGGAGATCTGGACTGAAGCTTTCTTT; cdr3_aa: CSGEIWTEAFF
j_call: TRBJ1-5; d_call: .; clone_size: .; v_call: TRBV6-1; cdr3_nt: TGTGCCAGCACCCTGTGGAGGTTCGTCAATCAGCCCCAGCATTTT; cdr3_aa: CASTLWRFVNQPQHF
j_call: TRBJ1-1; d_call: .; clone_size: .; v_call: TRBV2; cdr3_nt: TGTGCCAGCAGTTCCGGGGTAAGCGGCACTGAAGCTTTCTTT; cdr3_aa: CASSSGVSGTEAFF
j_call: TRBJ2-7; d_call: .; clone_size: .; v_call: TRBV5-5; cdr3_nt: TGTGCCAGCAGCGGAGGTAGCTCCTACGAGCAGTACTTC; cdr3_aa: CASSGGSSYEQYF
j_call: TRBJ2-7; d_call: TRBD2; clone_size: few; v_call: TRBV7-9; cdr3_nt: TGTGCCAGCAGCGCACCTAGCGGGAGGATCTACGAGCAGTACTTC; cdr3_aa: CASSAPSGRIYEQYF
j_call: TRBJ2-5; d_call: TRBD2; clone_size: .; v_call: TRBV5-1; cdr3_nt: TGCGCCAGCAGCTCCCTAAAACTAGCGGGGGTTGAGACCCAGTACTTC; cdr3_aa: CASSSLKLAGVETQYF
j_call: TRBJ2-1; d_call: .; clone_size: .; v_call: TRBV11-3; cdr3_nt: TGTGCCAGCAGCTTGAATGATCCGGGTGAGCAGTTCTTC; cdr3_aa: CASSLNDPGEQFF
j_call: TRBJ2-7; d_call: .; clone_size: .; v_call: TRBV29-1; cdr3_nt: TGCAGCGTCACGGTTATGTCCTACGAGCAGTACTTC; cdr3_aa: CSVTVMSYEQYF
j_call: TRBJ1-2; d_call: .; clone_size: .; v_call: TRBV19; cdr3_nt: TGTGCCAGTAGCTCCGGCGAGAGATGGGCCATACGAAACACCTTC; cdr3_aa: CASSSGERWAIRNTF
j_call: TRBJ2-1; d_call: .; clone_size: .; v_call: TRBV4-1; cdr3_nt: TGCGCCAGCAGCCCGGCAGGATTCGGGACTCCCCTGGGTGAGCAGTTCTTC; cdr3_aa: CASSPAGFGTPLGEQFF
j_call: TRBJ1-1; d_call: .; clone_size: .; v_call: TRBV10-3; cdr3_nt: TGTGCCATCAGTGAGTCGAGTTCCTTCAGGGAAGCTTTCTTT; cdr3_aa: CAISESSSFREAFF
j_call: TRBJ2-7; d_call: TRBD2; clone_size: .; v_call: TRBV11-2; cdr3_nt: TGTGCCAGCAGCTGGCTAGTGGCAGGGAGGGGCGAGCAGTACTTC; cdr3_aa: CASSWLVAGRGEQYF
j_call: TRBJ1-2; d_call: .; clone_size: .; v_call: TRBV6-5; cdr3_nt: TGTGCCAGCAGTTACTTGGGAGGGGGAGTCTATGGCTACACCTTC; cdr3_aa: CASSYLGGGVYGYTF
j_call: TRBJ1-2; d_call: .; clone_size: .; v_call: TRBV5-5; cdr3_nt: TGTGCCAGCAGCTTGACAGGCCGTTCTAACTATGGCTACACCTTC; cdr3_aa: CASSLTGRSNYGYTF
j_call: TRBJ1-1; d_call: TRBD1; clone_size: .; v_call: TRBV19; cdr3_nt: TGTGCCAGTAGTCCCGGGACAGGGCGACGTGTGAACACTGAAGCTTTCTTT; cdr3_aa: CASSPGTGRRVNTEAFF
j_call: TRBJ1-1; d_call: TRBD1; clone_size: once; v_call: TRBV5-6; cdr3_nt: TGTGCCAGCAGCTTGAATTCCGGACAGGCGAACACTGAAGCTTTCTTT; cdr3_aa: CASSLNSGQANTEAFF
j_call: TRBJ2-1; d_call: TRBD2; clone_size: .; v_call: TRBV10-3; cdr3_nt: TGTGCCATCAGTGACGGACTAGCGGACTACAATGAGCAGTTCTTC; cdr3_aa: CAISDGLADYNEQFF
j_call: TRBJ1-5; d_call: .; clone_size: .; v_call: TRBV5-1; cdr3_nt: TGCGCCAGCAGCACGACAAGCGGGAACCAGCCCCAGCATTTT; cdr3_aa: CASSTTSGNQPQHF
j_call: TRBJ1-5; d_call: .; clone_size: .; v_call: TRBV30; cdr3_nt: TGTGCCTGGAGCAATAACGGGAATCAGCCCCAGCATTTT; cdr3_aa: CAWSNNGNQPQHF
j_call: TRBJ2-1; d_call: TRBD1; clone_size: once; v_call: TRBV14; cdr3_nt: TGTGCCAGCAGCCGACAGGGGTTGAGTTACAATGAGCAGTTCTTC; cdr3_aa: CASSRQGLSYNEQFF
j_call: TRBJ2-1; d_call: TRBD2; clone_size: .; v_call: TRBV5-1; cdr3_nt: TGCGCCAGCAGCCCAATCGGGAGGGCTGAGCAGTTCTTC; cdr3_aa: CASSPIGRAEQFF
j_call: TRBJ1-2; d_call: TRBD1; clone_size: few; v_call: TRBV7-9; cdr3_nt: TGTGCCACTACCGACAGGGCTAACTATGGCTACACCTTC; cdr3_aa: CATTDRANYGYTF
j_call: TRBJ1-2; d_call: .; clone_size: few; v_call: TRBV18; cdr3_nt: TGTGCCAGCTCGCTTCAGTCGGCGCATGGCTACACCTTC; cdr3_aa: CASSLQSAHGYTF
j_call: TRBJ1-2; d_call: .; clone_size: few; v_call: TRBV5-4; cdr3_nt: TGTGCCAGCAGCTTGGTGCAGTCCGGCTACACCTTC; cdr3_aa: CASSLVQSGYTF
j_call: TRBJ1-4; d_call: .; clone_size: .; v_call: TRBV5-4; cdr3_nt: TGTGCCAGCAGCTTGGACGGACTCAGGGGTAATGAAAAACTGTTTTTT; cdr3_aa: CASSLDGLRGNEKLFF
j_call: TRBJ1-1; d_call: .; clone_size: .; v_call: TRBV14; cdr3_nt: TGTGCCAGCAGCCCAAGCTGGTATGCGGTCACTGAAGCTTTCTTT; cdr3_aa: CASSPSWYAVTEAFF
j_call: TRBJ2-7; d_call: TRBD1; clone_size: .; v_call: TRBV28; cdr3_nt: TGTGCCAGCACCCCGCCGTTGGGACAGGGGAGGACCTACGAGCAGTACTTC; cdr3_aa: CASTPPLGQGRTYEQYF
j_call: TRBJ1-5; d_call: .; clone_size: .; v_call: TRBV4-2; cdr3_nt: TGTGCCAGCAGCCCGAAACTCGATAGCAATCAGCCCCAGCATTTT; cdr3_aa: CASSPKLDSNQPQHF
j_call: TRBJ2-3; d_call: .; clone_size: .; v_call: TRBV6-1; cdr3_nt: TGTGCCAGCAGTGACCCCCCGGGCAGCGGAAGCACAGATACGCAGTATTTT; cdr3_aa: CASSDPPGSGSTDTQYF
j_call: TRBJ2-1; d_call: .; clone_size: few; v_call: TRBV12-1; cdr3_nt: TGTGCCAGCAGCCTTGACAGGAAGAGCTCCTACAATGAGCAGTTCTTC; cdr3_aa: CASSLDRKSSYNEQFF
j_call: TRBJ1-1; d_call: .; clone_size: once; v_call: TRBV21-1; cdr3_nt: TGTGCCAGCAGCAAAGAGGAGAACCCTGGCACTGAAGCTTTCTTT; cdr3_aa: CASSKEENPGTEAFF
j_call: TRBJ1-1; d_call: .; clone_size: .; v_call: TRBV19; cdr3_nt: TGTGCCAGTAGTATTCAAGGGAAAGCTTTCTTT; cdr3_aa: CASSIQGKAFF